This is a list of T cell receptor beta chains from one sample in a study of cytomegalovirus exposure and HLA in healthy donors. Method: immunoSEQ multiplex PCR; TCRdb's copy keeps in-frame clones and lacks some. The table includes approximately 52,000 clones, 77% detected once. The sequenced sample was PBMCs. These receptors originate from a female donor in good health and CMV-seronegative. The CDR3 runs from the conserved cysteine through the conserved F or W.

cdr3_length,v_call,j_call,cdr3_aa
12,TRBV28,TRBJ2-3,CAIKQGTDTQYF
16,TRBV19,TRBJ1-1,CASKVDGRDMNTEAFF
15,TRBV5-1,-,CASSVGQSPSYEQYF
15,TRBV19,TRBJ1-5,CASSIWGVSNQPQHF
14,TRBV27,TRBJ2-1,CASAQGTAYNEQFF
15,TRBV9,TRBJ2-2,CASSPWTGTTGELFF
12,TRBV6-5,TRBJ2-1,CASSRGFAEQFF
14,TRBV6-5,TRBJ2-2,CASTRTVDSGELFF
12,TRBV19,TRBJ1-6,CASSRQYSPLHF
13,TRBV13,TRBJ2-5,CASSLAGTETQYF
15,TRBV28,TRBJ1-5,CASSIGQGAGQPQHF
16,TRBV28,TRBJ2-1,CASSLPTSGSYNEQFF
16,TRBV9,TRBJ2-7,CASSAGGGVIAYEQYF
13,TRBV6-1,TRBJ1-5,CASRRTWGQPQHF
21,TRBV4-3,TRBJ2-7,CASSQDRETSGSSPRPYEQYF
15,TRBV6-5,TRBJ2-5,CASRRLAGNGETQYF
15,TRBV5-1,TRBJ2-2,CASSLRDSNTGELFF
13,TRBV28,TRBJ1-2,CASSLGRGYGYTF
14,TRBV5-4,TRBJ2-5,CASSSGGLGETQYF
12,TRBV30,TRBJ1-1,CAFDRLTPPAFF
11,TRBV7-9,TRBJ2-5,CASSLGTGVYF
15,TRBV11-2,TRBJ2-7,CASSLLSMGGYEQYF
12,TRBV19,TRBJ1-2,CASTPDSHGYTF
13,TRBV18,TRBJ2-2,CATHPPGGGELFF
16,TRBV19,TRBJ1-3,CASSRLGGRSGNTIYF
17,TRBV7-3,TRBJ2-3,CASSSPTSGGGTDTQYF
12,TRBV13,TRBJ1-4,CASSPGGGKLFF